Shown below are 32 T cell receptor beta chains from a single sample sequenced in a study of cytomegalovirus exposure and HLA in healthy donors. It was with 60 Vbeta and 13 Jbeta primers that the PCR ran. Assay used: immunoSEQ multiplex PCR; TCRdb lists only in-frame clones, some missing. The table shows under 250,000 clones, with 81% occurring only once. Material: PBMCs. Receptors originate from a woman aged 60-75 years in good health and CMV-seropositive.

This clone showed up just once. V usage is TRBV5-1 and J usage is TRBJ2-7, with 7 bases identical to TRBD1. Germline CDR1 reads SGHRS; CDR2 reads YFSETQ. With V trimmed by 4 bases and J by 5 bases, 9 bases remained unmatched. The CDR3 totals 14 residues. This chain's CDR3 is CASSPYPTGNEQYF. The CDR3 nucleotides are TGCGCCAGCAGCCCATACCCGACAGGGAACGAGCAGTACTTC.

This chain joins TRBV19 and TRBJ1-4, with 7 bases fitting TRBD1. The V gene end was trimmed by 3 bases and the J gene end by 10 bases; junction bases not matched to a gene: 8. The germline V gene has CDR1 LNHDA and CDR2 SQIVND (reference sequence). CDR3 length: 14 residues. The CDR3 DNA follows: TGTGCCAGTAGTATGGACAGGAAGGCCGGAAAACTGTTTTTT. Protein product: CASSMDRKAGKLFF.

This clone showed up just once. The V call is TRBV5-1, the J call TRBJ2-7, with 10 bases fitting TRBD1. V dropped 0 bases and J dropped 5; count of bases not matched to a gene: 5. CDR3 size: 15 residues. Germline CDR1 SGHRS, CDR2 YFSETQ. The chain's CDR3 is CASSLERGQGNEQYF. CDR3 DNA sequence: TGCGCCAGCAGCTTGGAGAGGGGACAGGGGAACGAGCAGTACTTC.

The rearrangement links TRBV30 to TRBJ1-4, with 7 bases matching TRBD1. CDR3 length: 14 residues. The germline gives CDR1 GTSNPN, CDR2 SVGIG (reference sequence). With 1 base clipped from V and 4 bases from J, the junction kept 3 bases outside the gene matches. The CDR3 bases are TGTGCCTGGAGTGGACAGGGCTATAATGAAAAACTGTTTTTT. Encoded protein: CAWSGQGYNEKLFF.

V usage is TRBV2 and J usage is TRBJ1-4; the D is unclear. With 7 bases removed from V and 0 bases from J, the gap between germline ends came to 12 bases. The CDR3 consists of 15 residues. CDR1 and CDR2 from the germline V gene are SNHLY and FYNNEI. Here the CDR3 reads CASTLGGTTNEKLFF. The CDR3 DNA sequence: TGTGCCAGCACTCTGGGAGGGACAACTAATGAAAAACTGTTTTTT.

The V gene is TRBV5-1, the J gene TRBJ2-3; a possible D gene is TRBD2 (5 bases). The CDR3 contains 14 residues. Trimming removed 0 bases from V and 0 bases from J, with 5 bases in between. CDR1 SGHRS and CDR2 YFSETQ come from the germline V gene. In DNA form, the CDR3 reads TGCGCCAGCAGCTTGGAGCGGAGCACAGATACGCAGTATTTT. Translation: CASSLERSTDTQYF. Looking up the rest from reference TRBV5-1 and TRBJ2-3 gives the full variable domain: KAGVTQTPRYLIKTRGQQVTLSCSPISGHRSVSWYQQTPGQGLQFLFEYFSETQRNKGNFPGRFSGRQFSNSRSEMNVSTLELGDSALYLCASSLERSTDTQYFGPGTRLTVL.

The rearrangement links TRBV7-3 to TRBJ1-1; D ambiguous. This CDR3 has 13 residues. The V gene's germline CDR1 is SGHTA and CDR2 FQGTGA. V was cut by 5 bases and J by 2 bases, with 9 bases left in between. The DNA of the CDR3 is TGTGCCAGCAGCCAAACACGTAACACTGAAGCTTTCTTT. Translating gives CASSQTRNTEAFF.

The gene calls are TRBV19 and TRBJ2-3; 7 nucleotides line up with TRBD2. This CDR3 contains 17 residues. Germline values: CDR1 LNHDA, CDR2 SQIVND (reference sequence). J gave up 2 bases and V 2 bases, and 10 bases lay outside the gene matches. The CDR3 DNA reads TGTGCCAGTAGTATAATCAGCCCTAGCGGTCACACAGATACGCAGTATTTT. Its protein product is CASSIISPSGHTDTQYF.

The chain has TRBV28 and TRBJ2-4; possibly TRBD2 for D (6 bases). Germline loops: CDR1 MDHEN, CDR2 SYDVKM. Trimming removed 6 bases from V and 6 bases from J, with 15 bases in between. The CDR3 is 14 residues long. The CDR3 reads CASRTTGRGNIQYF. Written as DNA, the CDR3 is TGTGCCAGCAGGACCACGGGGCGGGGAAACATTCAGTACTTC.

CDR3 amino acids: CASSQGLAGPVSTGELFF. The CDR3 DNA sequence: TGCGCCAGCAGCCAAGGACTAGCGGGACCAGTAAGCACCGGGGAGCTGTTTTTT. The chain recombines TRBV1 with TRBJ2-2; the listed D gene, TRBD2, was not tested against the DNA. TRBV1 is an annotated pseudogene. The CDR3 covers 18 residues.

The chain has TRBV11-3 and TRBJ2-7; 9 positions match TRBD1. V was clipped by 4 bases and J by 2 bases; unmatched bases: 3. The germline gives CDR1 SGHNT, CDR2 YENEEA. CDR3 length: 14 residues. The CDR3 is CASSSGTGPYEQYF. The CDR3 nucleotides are TGTGCCAGCAGCTCCGGGACAGGGCCCTACGAGCAGTACTTC.

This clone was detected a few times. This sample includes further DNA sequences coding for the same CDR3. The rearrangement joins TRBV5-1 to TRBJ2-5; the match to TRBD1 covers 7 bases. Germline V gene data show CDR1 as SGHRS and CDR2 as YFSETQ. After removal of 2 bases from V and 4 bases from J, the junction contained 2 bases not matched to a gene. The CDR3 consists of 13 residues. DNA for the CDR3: TGCGCCAGCAGCTTAACAGGGGTAGAGACCCAGTACTTC. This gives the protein CASSLTGVETQYF.

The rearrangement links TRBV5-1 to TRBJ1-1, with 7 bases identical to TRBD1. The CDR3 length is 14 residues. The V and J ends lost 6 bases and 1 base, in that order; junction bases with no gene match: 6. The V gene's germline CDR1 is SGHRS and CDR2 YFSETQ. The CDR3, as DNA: TGCGCCAGCATGCTTGGGACAGAGAACACTGAAGCTTTCTTT. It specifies CASMLGTENTEAFF.

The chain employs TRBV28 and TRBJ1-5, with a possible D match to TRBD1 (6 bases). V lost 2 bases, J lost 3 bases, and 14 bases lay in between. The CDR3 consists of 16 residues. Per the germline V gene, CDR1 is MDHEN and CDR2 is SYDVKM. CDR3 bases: TGTGCCAGCAGTTTACTATACAGGGTGGACAATCAGCCCCAGCATTTT. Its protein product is CASSLLYRVDNQPQHF.

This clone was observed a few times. The CDR3 region has the DNA TGTGCCAGCAGCCCGAGCCTGAGCCGAGGGCTGTTTTTT. It specifies CASSPSLSRGLFF. The chain links TRBV7-9 to TRBJ1-4; D is unclear. V was shortened by 5 bases and J by 14 bases, with 18 bases between the two germline ends. In germline, CDR1 is SEHNR, CDR2 FQNEAQ (reference sequence). This CDR3 contains 13 residues. Full variable domain (missing parts from reference TRBV7-9 and TRBJ1-4): DTGVSQNPRHKITKRGQNVTFRCDPISEHNRLYWYRQTLGQGPEFLTYFQNEAQLEKSRLLSDRFSAERPKGSFSTLEIQRTEQGDSAMYLCASSPSLSRGLFFGSGTQLSVL.

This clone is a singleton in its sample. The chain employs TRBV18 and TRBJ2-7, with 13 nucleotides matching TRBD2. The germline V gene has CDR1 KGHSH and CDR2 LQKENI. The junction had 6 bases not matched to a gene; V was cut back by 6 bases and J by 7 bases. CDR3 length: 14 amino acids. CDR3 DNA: TGTGCCAGCTCGCGGACTAGCGGGAGTTATGAGCAGTACTTC. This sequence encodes CASSRTSGSYEQYF.

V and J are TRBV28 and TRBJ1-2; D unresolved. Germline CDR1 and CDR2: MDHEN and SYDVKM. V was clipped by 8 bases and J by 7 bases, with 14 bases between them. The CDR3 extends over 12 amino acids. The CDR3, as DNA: TGTGCCAGCGGCGTTGGGGAGGGTGGCTACACCTTC. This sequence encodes CASGVGEGGYTF.

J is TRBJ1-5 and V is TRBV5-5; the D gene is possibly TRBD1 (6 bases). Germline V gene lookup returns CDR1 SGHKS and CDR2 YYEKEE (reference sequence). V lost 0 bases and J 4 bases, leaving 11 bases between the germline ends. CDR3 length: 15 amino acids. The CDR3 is CASSLAPQGNQPQHF. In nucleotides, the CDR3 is TGTGCCAGCAGCTTGGCCCCACAGGGAAATCAGCCCCAGCATTTT.

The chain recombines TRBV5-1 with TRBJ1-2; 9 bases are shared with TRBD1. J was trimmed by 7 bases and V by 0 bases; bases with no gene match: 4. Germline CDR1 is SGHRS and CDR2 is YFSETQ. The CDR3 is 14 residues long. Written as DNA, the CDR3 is TGCGCCAGCAGCTTGGAGGCGACAGGGGGTGGCTACACCTTC. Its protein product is CASSLEATGGGYTF.

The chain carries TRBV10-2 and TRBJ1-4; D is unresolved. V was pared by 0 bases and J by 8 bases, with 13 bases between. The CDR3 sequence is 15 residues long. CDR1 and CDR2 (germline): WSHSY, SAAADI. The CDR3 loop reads CASSESFREAEKLFF. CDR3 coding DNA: TGCGCCAGCAGTGAGTCATTTAGGGAGGCGGAAAAACTGTTTTTT.

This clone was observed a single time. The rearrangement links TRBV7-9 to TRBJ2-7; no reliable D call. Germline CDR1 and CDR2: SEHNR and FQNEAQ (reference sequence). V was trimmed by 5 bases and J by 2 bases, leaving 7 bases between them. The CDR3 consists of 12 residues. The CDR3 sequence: CASSPSTYEQYF. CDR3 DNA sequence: TGTGCCAGCAGCCCGAGCACCTACGAGCAGTACTTC.

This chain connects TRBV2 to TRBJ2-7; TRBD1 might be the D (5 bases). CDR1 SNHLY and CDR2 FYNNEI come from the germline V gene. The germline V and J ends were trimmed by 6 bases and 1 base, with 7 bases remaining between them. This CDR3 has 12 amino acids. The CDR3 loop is CASSRESYEQYF. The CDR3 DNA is TGTGCCAGCAGCAGGGAATCCTACGAGCAGTACTTC.

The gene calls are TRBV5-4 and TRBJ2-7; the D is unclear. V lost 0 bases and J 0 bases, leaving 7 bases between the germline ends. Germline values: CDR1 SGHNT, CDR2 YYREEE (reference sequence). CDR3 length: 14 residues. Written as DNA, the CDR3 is TGTGCCAGCAGCTTGGGTCTAAGCTCCTACGAGCAGTACTTC. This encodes CASSLGLSSYEQYF.

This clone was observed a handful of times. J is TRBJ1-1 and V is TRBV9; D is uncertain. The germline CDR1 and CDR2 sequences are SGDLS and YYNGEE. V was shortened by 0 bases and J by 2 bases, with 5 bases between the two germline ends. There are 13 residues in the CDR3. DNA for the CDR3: TGTGCCAGCAGCGTAGATAGAAACACTGAAGCTTTCTTT. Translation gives CASSVDRNTEAFF.

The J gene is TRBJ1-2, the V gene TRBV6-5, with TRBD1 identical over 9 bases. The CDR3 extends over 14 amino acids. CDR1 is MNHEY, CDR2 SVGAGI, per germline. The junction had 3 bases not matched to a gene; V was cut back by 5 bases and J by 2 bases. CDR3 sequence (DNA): TGTGCCAGCAGTCCGGACAGGGGCAACTATGGCTACACCTTC. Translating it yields CASSPDRGNYGYTF.

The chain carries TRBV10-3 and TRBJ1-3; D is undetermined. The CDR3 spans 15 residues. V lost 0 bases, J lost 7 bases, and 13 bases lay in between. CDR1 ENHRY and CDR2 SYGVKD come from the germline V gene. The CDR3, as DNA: TGTGCCATCAGTGAGTCGTTGAGCGTTGGGAACACCATATATTTT. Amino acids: CAISESLSVGNTIYF.

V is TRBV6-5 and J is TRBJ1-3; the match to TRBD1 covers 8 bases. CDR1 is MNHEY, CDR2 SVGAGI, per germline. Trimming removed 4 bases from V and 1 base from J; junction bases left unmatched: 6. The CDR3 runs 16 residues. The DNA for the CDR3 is TGTGCCAGCAGTTTCCAGGGGGCGCTTTCTGGAAACACCATATATTTT. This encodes CASSFQGALSGNTIYF.

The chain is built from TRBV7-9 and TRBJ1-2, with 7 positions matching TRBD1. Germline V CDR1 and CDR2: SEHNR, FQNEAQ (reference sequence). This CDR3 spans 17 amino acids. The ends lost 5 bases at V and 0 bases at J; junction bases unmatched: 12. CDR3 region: CASSRRQVGTANYGYTF. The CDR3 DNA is TGTGCCAGCAGCCGACGACAGGTTGGGACAGCTAACTATGGCTACACCTTC.

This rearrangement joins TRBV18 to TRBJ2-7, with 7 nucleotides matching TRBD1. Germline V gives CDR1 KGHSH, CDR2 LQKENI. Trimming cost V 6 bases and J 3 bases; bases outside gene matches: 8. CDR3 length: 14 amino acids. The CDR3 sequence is CASSEGGSFYEQYF. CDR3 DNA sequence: TGTGCCAGCTCTGAAGGGGGCTCTTTCTACGAGCAGTACTTC.

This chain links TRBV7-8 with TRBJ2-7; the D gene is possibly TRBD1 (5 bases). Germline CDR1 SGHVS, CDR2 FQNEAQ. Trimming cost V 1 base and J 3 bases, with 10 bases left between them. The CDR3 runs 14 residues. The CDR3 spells CASSLEDTFYEQYF. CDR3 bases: TGTGCCAGCAGCTTAGAGGACACTTTCTACGAGCAGTACTTC. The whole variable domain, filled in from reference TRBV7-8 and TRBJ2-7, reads GAGVSQSPRYKVAKRGQDVALRCDPISGHVSLFWYQQALGQGPEFLTYFQNEAQLDKSGLPSDRFFAERPEGSVSTLKIQRTQQEDSAVYLCASSLEDTFYEQYFGPGTRLTVT.

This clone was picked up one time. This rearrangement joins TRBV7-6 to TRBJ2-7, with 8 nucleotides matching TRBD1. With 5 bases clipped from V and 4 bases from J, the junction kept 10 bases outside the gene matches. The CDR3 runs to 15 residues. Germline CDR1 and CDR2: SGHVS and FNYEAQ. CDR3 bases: TGTGCCAGCAGCCCCAGGGCAGGGGGCAAGTACGAGCAGTACTTC. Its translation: CASSPRAGGKYEQYF.

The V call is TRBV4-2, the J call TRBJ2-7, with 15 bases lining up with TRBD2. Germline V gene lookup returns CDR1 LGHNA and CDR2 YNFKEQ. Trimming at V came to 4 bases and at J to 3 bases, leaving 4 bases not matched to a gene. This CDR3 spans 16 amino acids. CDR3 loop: CASSRGTSGRYYEQYF. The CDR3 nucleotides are TGTGCCAGCAGCCGAGGGACTAGCGGGAGGTACTACGAGCAGTACTTC.